These T cell receptor beta chains were read from a single sample in a study of blood T cells in healthy people across ages. From the 5' RACE reads, TCRdb called clonotypes with MiXCR, one entry per CDR3 protein. The sample yields roughly 1.4 million distinct CDR3 sequences, approximately 59% seen once. The sample comprised blood. Receptors originate from a man aged 18 to 30 in good health. Each CDR3 is given with its conserved first and last residue. A D gene is named only where the DNA matches it firmly. Expanded clones are given a class, and other clones once, few, many or no size at all.

J: TRBJ1-1; V: TRBV6-5; size: NA; D: NA; DNA: TGTGCCAGCAGTTACTCGTTAATTACACCCACTAACACTGAAGCTTTCTTT; CDR3: CASSYSLITPTNTEAFF
J: TRBJ2-3; V: TRBV28; size: once; D: TRBD2; DNA: TGTGCCAGCAGTTCCTATGGACTAGCCCGCACAGATACGCAGTATTTT; CDR3: CASSSYGLARTDTQYF
J: TRBJ1-1; V: TRBV12-3/TRBV12-4; size: NA; D: NA; DNA: TGTGCCAGCAGTCCCTCGGGGGCGGGGACTGAAGCTTTCTTT; CDR3: CASSPSGAGTEAFF
J: TRBJ2-2; V: TRBV7-2; size: once; D: NA; DNA: TGTGCCAGCAGCTTAGTGGGGCCTGGAACGAACACCGGGGAGCTGTTTTTT; CDR3: CASSLVGPGTNTGELFF
J: TRBJ1-1; V: TRBV12-3/TRBV12-4; size: NA; D: NA; DNA: TGTGCCAGCAGAGGATACAGGGCTCCCACTGAAGCTTTCTTT; CDR3: CASRGYRAPTEAFF
J: TRBJ2-4; V: TRBV12-3/TRBV12-4; size: NA; D: NA; DNA: TGTGCCAGCAGGGGGGCCCCTCGGGAGCAGTACTTC; CDR3: CASRGAPREQYF
J: TRBJ2-7; V: TRBV25-1; size: few; D: NA; DNA: TGTGCCAGCAGTGAGGGCCCACTCCCCTACGAGCAGTACTTC; CDR3: CASSEGPLPYEQYF
J: TRBJ2-3; V: TRBV12-3/TRBV12-4; size: NA; D: NA; DNA: TGTGCGACTATCAGCGCAGATACGCAGTATTTT; CDR3: CATISADTQYF
J: TRBJ1-5; V: TRBV6-1; size: NA; D: NA; DNA: TGTGCCAGCAGTGAATGGGATCAGCCCCAGCGTTTT; CDR3: CASSEWDQPQRF
J: TRBJ2-2; V: TRBV9; size: once; D: TRBD2; DNA: TGTGCCAGCAGCGTAGGCAGTCGCGGGAGTATTACCGGGGAGCTGTTTTTT; CDR3: CASSVGSRGSITGELFF
J: TRBJ1-1; V: TRBV10-3; size: NA; D: NA; DNA: TGTGCCATCAGCTCAGGGTATAACACTGAAGCTTTCTTT; CDR3: CAISSGYNTEAFF
J: TRBJ2-7; V: TRBV5-5; size: few; D: TRBD2; DNA: TGTGCCAGCAGCTCTGGACTAGCGCGCTACGAGCAGTACTTC; CDR3: CASSSGLARYEQYF
J: TRBJ1-2; V: TRBV28; size: NA; D: NA; DNA: TGTGCCAGCAGTTCTCAGATGGTAGGGGATGGCTACACCTTC; CDR3: CASSSQMVGDGYTF
J: TRBJ1-1; V: TRBV20-1; size: few; D: NA; DNA: TGCAGTGCTAGAGTAGGAGACACTGAAGCTTTCTTT; CDR3: CSARVGDTEAFF
J: TRBJ2-1; V: TRBV24-1; size: NA; D: NA; DNA: TGTGCCACCATAGCCGGGACGGAGCAGTTCTTC; CDR3: CATIAGTEQFF
J: TRBJ2-1; V: TRBV20-1; size: NA; D: NA; DNA: TGCAGTGCTAGAGTGTATAATGAGCAGTTCTTC; CDR3: CSARVYNEQFF
J: TRBJ2-7; V: TRBV6-5; size: NA; D: TRBD2; DNA: TGTACCAGCAGTTCACTAGCGGGGGGCAAATATTACGAGCAGTACTTC; CDR3: CTSSSLAGGKYYEQYF
J: TRBJ2-3; V: TRBV4-2; size: NA; D: NA; DNA: TGTGCCAGCAGCCACGTGGGGGCCACAGATACGCAGTATTTT; CDR3: CASSHVGATDTQYF
J: TRBJ2-7; V: TRBV5-1; size: NA; D: TRBD1; DNA: TGCGCCAGCAGCTTGGAGGGACAGGGGGATGACGAGCAGTACTTC; CDR3: CASSLEGQGDDEQYF
J: TRBJ2-5; V: TRBV5-6; size: few; D: NA; DNA: TGTGCCAGCAGCACTAACCGGGGTCCAGAGCAAGAGACCCAGTACTTC; CDR3: CASSTNRGPEQETQYF
J: TRBJ1-2; V: TRBV10-3; size: few; D: NA; DNA: TGTGCCATCAGGCAGGTCGATGACTATGGCTACACCTTC; CDR3: CAIRQVDDYGYTF
J: TRBJ1-2; V: TRBV7-9; size: NA; D: NA; DNA: TGTGCCAGCAGCTTATGGGGGCCGCATAAGAAGAACTATGGCTACACCTTC; CDR3: CASSLWGPHKKNYGYTF
J: TRBJ1-2; V: TRBV7-2; size: NA; D: TRBD1; DNA: TGTGCCAGCAGCTTAGCGACGACAGGGGAATATGGCTACACCTTC; CDR3: CASSLATTGEYGYTF
J: TRBJ1-6; V: TRBV4-3; size: NA; D: NA; DNA: TGCGCCAGCAGCCAATTGATGGCGAGCTCCTATAATTCACCCCTCCACTTT; CDR3: CASSQLMASSYNSPLHF
J: TRBJ2-4; V: TRBV29-1; size: few; D: NA; DNA: TGCAGCGTTGAAGATACAGGGAGGGAGCAGTACTTC; CDR3: CSVEDTGREQYF
J: TRBJ2-3; V: TRBV20-1; size: NA; D: NA; DNA: TGCAGTGCCCAGGGACCCCGCACAGATACGCAGTATTTT; CDR3: CSAQGPRTDTQYF
J: TRBJ2-7; V: TRBV2; size: few; D: NA; DNA: TGTGCCAGCATGGAATTCGGGACATCCTACGAGCAGTACTTC; CDR3: CASMEFGTSYEQYF
J: TRBJ2-1; V: TRBV6-1; size: NA; D: NA; DNA: TGTGCCAGCGTGTCCCCGGTAGGGATGGACAATGAGCAGTTCTTC; CDR3: CASVSPVGMDNEQFF
J: TRBJ2-3; V: TRBV20-1; size: NA; D: NA; DNA: TGCAGTGCTAGCAATTATGTCGCAGATACGCAGTATTTT; CDR3: CSASNYVADTQYF
J: TRBJ2-7; V: TRBV15; size: NA; D: NA; DNA: TGTGCCACCAGCAGACCACCCCGGGCAGGGGACAACTACGAGCAGTACTTC; CDR3: CATSRPPRAGDNYEQYF
J: TRBJ1-6; V: TRBV12-3/TRBV12-4; size: NA; D: NA; DNA: TGTGCCAGCGCTACCACTTATAATTCACCCCTCCACTTT; CDR3: CASATTYNSPLHF
J: TRBJ2-2; V: TRBV24-1; size: NA; D: NA; DNA: TGTGCCACCAGTGACCCCAGCGGGCTAAACACCGGGGAGCTGTTTTTT; CDR3: CATSDPSGLNTGELFF
J: TRBJ2-1; V: TRBV6-2/TRBV6-3; size: NA; D: TRBD2; DNA: TGTGCCAGCAGTTACCCGGGACTAGCGGGAAACAATGAGCAGTTCTTC; CDR3: CASSYPGLAGNNEQFF
J: TRBJ2-3; V: TRBV6-1; size: few; D: TRBD2; DNA: TGTGCCAGCAGAGAGGTAGCGGGGGGCGATTTCACAGATACGCAGTATTTT; CDR3: CASREVAGGDFTDTQYF
J: TRBJ1-2; V: TRBV20-1; size: NA; D: TRBD1; DNA: TGCAGTGCTAGGGGGACAGGGGAAGGAGCTAACTATGGCTACACCTTC; CDR3: CSARGTGEGANYGYTF
J: TRBJ2-7; V: TRBV10-2; size: few; D: NA; DNA: TGCGCCAGCAGTACAGGGACGGGTGAGCAGTACTTC; CDR3: CASSTGTGEQYF
J: TRBJ2-7; V: TRBV27; size: NA; D: TRBD1; DNA: TGTGCCAGCAGTTTAGGACAGGGTATGGGCGCCTACGAGCAGTACTTC; CDR3: CASSLGQGMGAYEQYF
J: TRBJ2-1; V: TRBV2; size: NA; D: NA; DNA: TGTGCCAGCAGTGAATTAGGCGTGGCCTACAATGAGCAGTTCTTC; CDR3: CASSELGVAYNEQFF
J: TRBJ2-7; V: TRBV29-1; size: NA; D: NA; DNA: TGCAGCGTTGCCGAGGGGGTGCGCTACGAGCAGTACTTC; CDR3: CSVAEGVRYEQYF
J: TRBJ2-5; V: TRBV11-2; size: once; D: NA; DNA: TGTGCCAGCAGCTTAGGGTATGGGAAGGAGGATTGGAGGGAGACCCAGTACTTC; CDR3: CASSLGYGKEDWRETQYF
J: TRBJ2-1; V: TRBV7-9; size: NA; D: TRBD2; DNA: TGTGCCAGCAGCTTAGGGCCGATAGCGGGTCTCTCCTACAATGAGCAGTTCTTC; CDR3: CASSLGPIAGLSYNEQFF
J: TRBJ1-5; V: TRBV29-1; size: NA; D: NA; DNA: TGCAGCGTTGGGCAGGATAGCAATCAGCCCCAGCATTTT; CDR3: CSVGQDSNQPQHF
J: TRBJ2-1; V: TRBV5-1; size: NA; D: NA; DNA: TGCGCCAGCAGCTTGAACCCCCTAATCGGGGCCGAAACCTACAATGAGCAGTTCTTC; CDR3: CASSLNPLIGAETYNEQFF
J: TRBJ2-3; V: TRBV20-1; size: NA; D: NA; DNA: TGCAGTGCTAGCCCTATTACCTCGACATATAGCACAGATACGCAGTATTTT; CDR3: CSASPITSTYSTDTQYF
J: TRBJ1-5; V: TRBV6-2/TRBV6-3; size: NA; D: NA; DNA: TGTGCCAGCAGTTACTACGGGAGCGGTTTGGATCAGCCCCAGCATTTT; CDR3: CASSYYGSGLDQPQHF
J: TRBJ1-6; V: TRBV6-1; size: NA; D: TRBD1; DNA: TGTGCCAGCAGTCCCGATCCGGGACAGGGCTCTAATTCACCCCTCCACTTT; CDR3: CASSPDPGQGSNSPLHF
J: TRBJ2-5; V: TRBV20-1; size: many; D: NA; DNA: TGCAGTGCTCTTCCCTATGAAGAGACCCAGTACTTC; CDR3: CSALPYEETQYF
J: TRBJ2-3; V: TRBV7-6; size: NA; D: NA; DNA: TGTGCCAGCAGCCCCTTTCTTCAAGATACGCAGTATTTT; CDR3: CASSPFLQDTQYF
J: TRBJ2-1; V: TRBV10-3; size: NA; D: TRBD2; DNA: TGTGCCATCAGTAAACCGGGGGCGGGAGGCCGCATCTCCTACAATGAGCAGTTCTTC; CDR3: CAISKPGAGGRISYNEQFF
J: TRBJ2-4; V: TRBV3-1; size: NA; D: TRBD1; DNA: TGTGCCAGCAGCCGGGGACAGGGAGTGAGCGACATTCAGTACTTC; CDR3: CASSRGQGVSDIQYF
J: TRBJ2-3; V: TRBV9; size: NA; D: NA; DNA: TGTGCCAGCAGCACCCGTTATAGCACAGATACGCAGTATTTT; CDR3: CASSTRYSTDTQYF
J: TRBJ2-7; V: TRBV2; size: few; D: NA; DNA: TGTGCCAGCAGTGGTTCAGTCGGTGAGGGCTACGAGCAGTACTTC; CDR3: CASSGSVGEGYEQYF
J: TRBJ1-2; V: TRBV5-4; size: NA; D: NA; DNA: TGTGCCAGCAGCTTCCAAGACCAGTTTAACTATGGCTACACCTTC; CDR3: CASSFQDQFNYGYTF